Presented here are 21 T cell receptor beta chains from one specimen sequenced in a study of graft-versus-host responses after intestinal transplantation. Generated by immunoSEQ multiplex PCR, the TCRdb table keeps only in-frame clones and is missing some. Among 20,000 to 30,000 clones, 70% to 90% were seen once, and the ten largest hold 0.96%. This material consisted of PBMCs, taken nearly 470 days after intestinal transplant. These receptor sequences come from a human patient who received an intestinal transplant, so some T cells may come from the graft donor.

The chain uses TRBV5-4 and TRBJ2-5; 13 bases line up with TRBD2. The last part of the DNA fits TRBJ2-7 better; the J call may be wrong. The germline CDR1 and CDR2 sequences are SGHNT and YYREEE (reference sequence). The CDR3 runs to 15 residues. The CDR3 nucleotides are TGTGCCAGCAGCCCCGGACTAGCGGGAGCCTACGAGCAGTACTTC. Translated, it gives CASSPGLAGAYEQYF.

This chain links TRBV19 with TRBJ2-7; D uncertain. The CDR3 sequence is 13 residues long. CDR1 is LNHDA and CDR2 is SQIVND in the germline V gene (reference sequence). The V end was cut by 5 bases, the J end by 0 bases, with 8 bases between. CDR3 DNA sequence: TGTGCCAGTAGTTCCTTTGCCTCCTACGAGCAGTACTTC. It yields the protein CASSSFASYEQYF.

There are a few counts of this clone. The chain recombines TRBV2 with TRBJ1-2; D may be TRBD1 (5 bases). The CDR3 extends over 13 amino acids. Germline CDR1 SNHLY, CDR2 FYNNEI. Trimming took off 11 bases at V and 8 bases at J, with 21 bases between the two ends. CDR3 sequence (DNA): TGTGCCGGAGCCGGGGGGAGCAAAGGGGGCTACACCTTC. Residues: CAGAGGSKGGYTF.

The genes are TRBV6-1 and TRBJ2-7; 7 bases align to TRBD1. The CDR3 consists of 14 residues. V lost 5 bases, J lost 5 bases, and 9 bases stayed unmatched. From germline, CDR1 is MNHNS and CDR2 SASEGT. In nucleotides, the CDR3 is TGTGCCAGCAGTACCGGACAGGAGGCCGACGAGCAGTACTTC. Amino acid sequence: CASSTGQEADEQYF.

In DNA, the CDR3 is TGTGCCTGGAGCTCAGGGACCGGAGCTAACTATGGCTACACCTTC. Translating gives CAWSSGTGANYGYTF. The rearrangement joins TRBV30 to TRBJ1-2; D is possibly TRBD1 (5 bases). Germline-derived CDR1 and CDR2 are GTSNPN and SVGIG (reference sequence). The CDR3 spans 15 residues. Trimming shortened V by 3 bases and J by 0 bases, and 14 bases separated the two germline ends.

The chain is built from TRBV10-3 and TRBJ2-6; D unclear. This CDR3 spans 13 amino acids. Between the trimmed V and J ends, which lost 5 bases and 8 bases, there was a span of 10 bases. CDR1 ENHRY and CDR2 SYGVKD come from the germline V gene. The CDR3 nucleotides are TGTGCCATCAGTCCGACAAACCCCAACGTCCTGACTTTC. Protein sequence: CAISPTNPNVLTF.

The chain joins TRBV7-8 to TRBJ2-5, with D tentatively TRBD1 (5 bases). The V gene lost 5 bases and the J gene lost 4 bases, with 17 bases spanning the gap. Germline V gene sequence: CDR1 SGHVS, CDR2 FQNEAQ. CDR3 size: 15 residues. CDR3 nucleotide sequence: TGTGCCAGCAGCCAATTCGCAGGGTCTGGAGAGACCCAGTACTTC. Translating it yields CASSQFAGSGETQYF.

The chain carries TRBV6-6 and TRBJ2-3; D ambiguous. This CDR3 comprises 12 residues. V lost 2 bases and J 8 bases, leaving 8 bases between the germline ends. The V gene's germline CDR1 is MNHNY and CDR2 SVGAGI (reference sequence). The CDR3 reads CASSYPPSTQYF. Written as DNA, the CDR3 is TGTGCCAGCAGTTACCCCCCCAGTACGCAGTATTTT.

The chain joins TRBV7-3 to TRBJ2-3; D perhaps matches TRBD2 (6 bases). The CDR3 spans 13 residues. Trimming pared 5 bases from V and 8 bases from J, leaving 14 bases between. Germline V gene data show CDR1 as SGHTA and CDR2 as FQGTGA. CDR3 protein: CASSRGAGGTQYF. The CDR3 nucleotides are TGTGCCAGCAGCCGCGGGGCTGGGGGTACGCAGTATTTT.

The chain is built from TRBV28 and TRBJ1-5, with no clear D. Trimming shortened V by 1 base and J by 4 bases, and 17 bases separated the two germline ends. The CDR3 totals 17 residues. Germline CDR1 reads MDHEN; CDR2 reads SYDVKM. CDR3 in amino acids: CASSLYRGTITNQPQHF. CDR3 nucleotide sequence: TGTGCCAGCAGTTTATATCGGGGAACGATCACTAATCAGCCCCAGCATTTT.

The CDR3 loop reads CASRILPRDYEQYF. The CDR3 DNA is TGTGCCAGCAGGATACTACCTAGGGACTACGAGCAGTACTTC. The gene calls are TRBV6-1 and TRBJ2-7; no reliable D call. Germline assignment: CDR1 MNHNS and CDR2 SASEGT. There are 14 residues in the CDR3. The V gene lost 6 bases and the J gene lost 3 bases, with 15 bases spanning the gap.

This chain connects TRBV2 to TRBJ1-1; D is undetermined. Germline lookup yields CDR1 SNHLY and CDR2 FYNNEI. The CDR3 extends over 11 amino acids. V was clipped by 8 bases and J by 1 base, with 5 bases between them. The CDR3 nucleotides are TGTGCCAGCCCGGAGAACACTGAAGCTTTCTTT. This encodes CASPENTEAFF.

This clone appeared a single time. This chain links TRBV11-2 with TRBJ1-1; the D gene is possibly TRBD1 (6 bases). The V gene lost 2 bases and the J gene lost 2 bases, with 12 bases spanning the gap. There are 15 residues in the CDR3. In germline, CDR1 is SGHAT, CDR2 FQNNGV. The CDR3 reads CASSLSPGDNTEAFF. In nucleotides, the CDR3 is TGTGCCAGCAGCTTATCCCCAGGGGACAACACTGAAGCTTTCTTT. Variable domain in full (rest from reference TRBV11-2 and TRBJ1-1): EAGVAQSPRYKIIEKRQSVAFWCNPISGHATLYWYQQILGQGPKLLIQFQNNGVVDDSQLPKDRFSAERLKGVDSTLKIQPAKLEDSAVYLCASSLSPGDNTEAFFGQGTRLTVV.

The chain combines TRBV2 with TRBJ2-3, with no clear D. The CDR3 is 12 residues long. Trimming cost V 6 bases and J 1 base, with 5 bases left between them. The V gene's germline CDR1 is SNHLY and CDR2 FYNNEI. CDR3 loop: CASRERTDTQYF. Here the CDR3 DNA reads TGTGCCAGCAGAGAGCGCACAGATACGCAGTATTTT.

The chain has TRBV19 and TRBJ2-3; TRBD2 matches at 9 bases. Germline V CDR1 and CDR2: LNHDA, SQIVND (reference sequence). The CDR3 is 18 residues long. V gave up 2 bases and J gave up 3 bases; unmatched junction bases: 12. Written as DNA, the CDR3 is TGTGCCAGTAGTATACGGTCCTTAGCGGGAGAGAGGACAGATACGCAGTATTTT. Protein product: CASSIRSLAGERTDTQYF. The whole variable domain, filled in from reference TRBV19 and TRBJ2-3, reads DGGITQSPKYLFRKEGQNVTLSCEQNLNHDAMYWYRQDPGQGLRLIYYSQIVNDFQKGDIAEGYSVSREKKESFPLTVTSAQKNPTAFYLCASSIRSLAGERTDTQYFGPGTRLTVL.

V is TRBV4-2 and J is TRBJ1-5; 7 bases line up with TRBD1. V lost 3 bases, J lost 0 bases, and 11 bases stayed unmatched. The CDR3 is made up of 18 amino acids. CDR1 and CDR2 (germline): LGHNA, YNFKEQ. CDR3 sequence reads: CASSQATGMGYSNQPQHF. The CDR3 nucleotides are TGTGCCAGCAGCCAGGCGACAGGGATGGGGTATAGCAATCAGCCCCAGCATTTT.

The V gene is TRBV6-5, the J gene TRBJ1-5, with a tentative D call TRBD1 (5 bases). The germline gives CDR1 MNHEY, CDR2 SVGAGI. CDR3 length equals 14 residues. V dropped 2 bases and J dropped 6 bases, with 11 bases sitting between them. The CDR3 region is CASSYDRGGQPQHF. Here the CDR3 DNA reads TGTGCCAGCAGTTACGACCGGGGGGGTCAGCCCCAGCATTTT.

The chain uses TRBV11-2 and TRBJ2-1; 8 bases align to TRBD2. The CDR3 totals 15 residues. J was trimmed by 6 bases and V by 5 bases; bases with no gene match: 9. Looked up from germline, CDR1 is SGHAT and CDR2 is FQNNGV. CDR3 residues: CASSPAGVGGNEQFF. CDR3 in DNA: TGTGCCAGCAGCCCAGCGGGAGTTGGGGGCAATGAGCAGTTCTTC.

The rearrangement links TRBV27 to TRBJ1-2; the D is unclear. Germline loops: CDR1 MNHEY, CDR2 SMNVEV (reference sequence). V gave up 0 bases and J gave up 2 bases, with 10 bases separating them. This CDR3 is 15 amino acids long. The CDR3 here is CASSLSGPGNYGYTF. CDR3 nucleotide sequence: TGTGCCAGCAGTTTATCAGGGCCCGGGAACTATGGCTACACCTTC.

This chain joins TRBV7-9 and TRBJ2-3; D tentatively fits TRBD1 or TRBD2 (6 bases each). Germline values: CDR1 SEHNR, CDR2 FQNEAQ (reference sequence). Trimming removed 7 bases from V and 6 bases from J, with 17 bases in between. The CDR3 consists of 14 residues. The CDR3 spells CASTPDGGRDTQYF. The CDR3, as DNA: TGTGCCAGCACCCCGGACGGGGGCAGGGATACGCAGTATTTT.

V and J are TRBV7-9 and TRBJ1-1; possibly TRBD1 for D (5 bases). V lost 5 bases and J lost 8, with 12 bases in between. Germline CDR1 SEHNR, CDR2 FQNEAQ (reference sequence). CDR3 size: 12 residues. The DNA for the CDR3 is TGTGCCAGCAGCGCCACGGAGGGGGAAGCTTTCTTT. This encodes CASSATEGEAFF.